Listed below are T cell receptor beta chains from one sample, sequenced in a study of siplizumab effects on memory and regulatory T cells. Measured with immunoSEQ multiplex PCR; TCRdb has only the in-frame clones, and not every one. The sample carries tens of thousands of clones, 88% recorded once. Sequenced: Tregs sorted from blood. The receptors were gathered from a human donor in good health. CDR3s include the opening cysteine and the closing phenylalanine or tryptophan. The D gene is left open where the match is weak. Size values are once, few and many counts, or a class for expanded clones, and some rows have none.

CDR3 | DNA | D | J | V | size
CASSMGRRVQPQHF | TGTGCCAGTAGTATGGGCAGGCGGGTTCAGCCCCAGCATTTT | . | TRBJ1-5 | TRBV19 | .
CAWSVGGAANYGYTF | TGTGCCTGGAGTGTAGGCGGGGCCGCTAACTATGGCTACACCTTC | . | TRBJ1-2 | TRBV30 | .
CASSAAGTSGYYEQYF | TGTGCCAGCAGCGCCGCCGGGACTAGCGGATACTACGAGCAGTACTTC | TRBD2 | TRBJ2-7 | TRBV5-4 | .
CASAVPGAGGVQNGYTF | TGTGCCAGTGCCGTGCCTGGGGCAGGGGGCGTTCAGAATGGCTACACCTTC | TRBD1 | TRBJ1-2 | TRBV19 | few
CASSQGLVAGQPQHF | TGTGCCAGCAGCCAAGGTTTGGTGGCTGGCCAGCCCCAGCATTTT | . | TRBJ1-5 | TRBV4-2 | once
CASSLKGFWDEQYF | TGCGCCAGCAGCTTGAAGGGATTTTGGGACGAGCAGTACTTC | . | TRBJ2-7 | TRBV5-1 | .
CASGLPRTSGTDTQYF | TGTGCTAGTGGTTTGCCCAGGACTAGCGGCACAGATACGCAGTATTTT | TRBD2 | TRBJ2-3 | TRBV12-5 | .
CASSKRAIGTLGEQFF | TGTGCCAGCAGCAAAAGGGCCATTGGGACGCTCGGGGAGCAGTTCTTC | . | TRBJ2-1 | TRBV21-1 | .
CASSLGTGSQPQHF | TGCGCCAGCAGCTTGGGGACAGGGTCTCAGCCCCAGCATTTT | TRBD1 | TRBJ1-5 | TRBV5-1 | .
CASSLRAGPPFF | TGTGCCAGCAGCTTAAGGGCAGGCCCCCCTTTCTTC | . | TRBJ2-1 | TRBV7-2 | once
CASSVATDRDTQYF | TGTGCCAGCAGCGTAGCCACGGACCGCGATACGCAGTATTTT | . | TRBJ2-3 | TRBV9 | .
CASSSGTGPREQYF | TGCGCCAGCAGCTCCGGGACAGGGCCTAGGGAGCAGTACTTC | TRBD1 | TRBJ2-7 | TRBV5-1 | medium-sized
CASSRVAGRTYSNQPQHF | TGTGCCAGCAGTAGGGTGGCGGGGAGAACCTATAGCAATCAGCCCCAGCATTTT | . | TRBJ1-5 | TRBV5-5 | .
CSVQDRGLYGYTF | TGCAGCGTTCAGGACAGGGGGCTCTATGGCTACACCTTC | TRBD1 | TRBJ1-2 | TRBV29-1 | .
CASSLVRSEQFF | TGTGCCAGCAGCTTAGTACGGAGTGAGCAGTTCTTC | . | TRBJ2-1 | TRBV11-3 | .
CASSLGTRGAGNTIYF | TGTGCCAGCAGCCTAGGAACACGGGGTGCTGGAAACACCATATATTTT | . | TRBJ1-3 | TRBV7-9 | .
CACSGRRSGELFF | TGTGCCTGTAGCGGGAGACGGTCCGGGGAGCTGTTTTTT | TRBD2 | TRBJ2-2 | TRBV30 | .
CASKGQGSYEQYF | TGCGCCAGCAAGGGACAGGGTTCGTACGAGCAGTACTTC | TRBD1 | TRBJ2-7 | TRBV10-1 | once
CASSLTLYEQYF | TGTGCCAGCAGTTTAACCCTATACGAGCAGTACTTC | . | TRBJ2-7 | TRBV28 | .
CASSQGIGVGQPQHF | TGCGCCAGCAGCCAAGGAATCGGGGTCGGGCAGCCCCAGCATTTT | . | TRBJ1-5 | TRBV4-3 | .
CASSQETSTNEKLFF | TGTGCCAGCAGCCAAGAAACCTCAACTAATGAAAAACTGTTTTTT | . | TRBJ1-4 | TRBV14 | .
CASSPRGVNTEAFF | TGTGCCAGTAGTCCCCGAGGGGTGAACACTGAAGCTTTCTTT | . | TRBJ1-1 | TRBV19 | .
CASSPYTQVAGANEQYF | TGTGCCAGCTCACCTTACACCCAGGTAGCGGGAGCAAACGAGCAGTACTTC | TRBD2 | TRBJ2-7 | TRBV18 | once
CASSQDGGEEETQYF | TGTGCCAGCAGCCAAGATGGGGGGGAGGAAGAGACCCAGTACTTC | TRBD2 | TRBJ2-5 | TRBV4-2 | once
CASSVYGTGSLNEQFF | TGTGCCAGCAGCGTATACGGGACAGGGTCGTTAAATGAGCAGTTCTTC | TRBD1 | TRBJ2-1 | TRBV9 | .
CASSHTDTQYF | TGTGCCAGCTCACACACAGATACGCAGTATTTT | . | TRBJ2-3 | TRBV18 | .
CASARDNTGELFF | TGCGCCAGCGCCCGGGACAACACCGGGGAGCTGTTTTTT | . | TRBJ2-2 | TRBV10-1 | .
CASSTNTGTAGNTIYF | TGTGCCAGCAGCACGAATACCGGGACAGCTGGAAACACCATATATTTT | TRBD1 | TRBJ1-3 | TRBV5-4 | once
CASSAADSGNTIYF | TGCGCCAGCAGTGCGGCCGACTCTGGAAACACCATATATTTT | . | TRBJ1-3 | TRBV10-1 | .
CASSLDYYTGELFF | TGTGCCAGCAGCTTGGACTACTACACCGGGGAGCTGTTTTTT | . | TRBJ2-2 | TRBV5-6 | .
CASSGHNYGYTF | TGTGCCAGCAGTGGACATAACTATGGCTACACCTTC | . | TRBJ1-2 | TRBV25-1 | few
CASSPGPRGNEQFF | TGTGCCAGCTCGCCCGGACCCAGAGGCAATGAGCAGTTCTTC | . | TRBJ2-1 | TRBV18 | once
CASSEYRGNQPQHF | TGTGCCAGCAGTGAATACAGGGGCAATCAGCCCCAGCATTTT | . | TRBJ1-5 | TRBV2 | .
CASSRGSSYTF | TGTGCCAGCAGCCGGGGTAGCAGCTACACCTTC | . | TRBJ1-2 | TRBV5-8 | .
CASSPVGRSSYEQYF | TGTGCCAGCAGCCCCGTCGGACGCAGCTCCTACGAGCAGTACTTC | . | TRBJ2-7 | TRBV7-2 | few
CASSPTATDTQYF | TGTGCCAGCAGCCCTACTGCCACAGATACGCAGTATTTT | . | TRBJ2-3 | TRBV4-2 | .
CASSYRARNEQFF | TGCGCCAGCAGCTACCGAGCGCGAAATGAGCAGTTCTTC | . | TRBJ2-1 | TRBV5-1 | .
CAGRDTCNQPQHF | TGTGCCGGACGGGACACTTGCAATCAGCCCCAGCATTTT | . | TRBJ1-5 | TRBV7-4 | .
CASSPMLAGVETQYF | TGTGCCAGCAGCCCCATGCTAGCGGGAGTGGAGACCCAGTACTTC | TRBD2 | TRBJ2-5 | TRBV27 | .
CASSGPSDGDTQYF | TGTGCCAGCAGCGGGCCCTCAGATGGCGATACGCAGTATTTT | . | TRBJ2-3 | TRBV9 | .
CASSQDLRGIQYF | TGCGCCAGCAGCCAAGATTTGCGGGGGATCCAGTACTTC | TRBD2 | TRBJ2-5 | TRBV4-1 | .
CATSGTRTYNEQFF | TGTGCCACCTCCGGGACTAGGACCTATAATGAGCAGTTCTTC | TRBD2 | TRBJ2-1 | TRBV10-3 | .
CASSPRNNQPQHF | TGTGCCAGCAGCCCGAGAAACAATCAGCCCCAGCATTTT | . | TRBJ1-5 | TRBV7-2 | .
CASRFRRERNEQFF | TGCGCCAGCAGATTTCGTCGGGAACGCAATGAGCAGTTCTTC | . | TRBJ2-1 | TRBV5-1 | .
CASSYGGHQETQYF | TGTGCCAGCAGTTACGGGGGACACCAAGAGACCCAGTACTTC | . | TRBJ2-5 | TRBV6-5 | .
CASSLVWLAGDSEQYF | TGTGCCAGCAGCTTAGTCTGGCTAGCGGGAGACAGCGAGCAGTACTTC | TRBD2 | TRBJ2-7 | TRBV11-3 | .
CASSLRDRGIHGYTF | TGCGCCAGCAGCTTGAGGGACAGGGGAATTCATGGCTACACCTTC | TRBD1 | TRBJ1-2 | TRBV5-1 | once
CASSREGAGNQPQHF | TGTGCCAGCAGCCGGGAGGGGGCAGGCAATCAGCCCCAGCATTTT | TRBD1 | TRBJ1-5 | TRBV2 | .
CAWSVSLRVAGRQFF | TGTGCCTGGAGCGTCTCCCTCCGGGTAGCGGGAAGGCAGTTCTTC | TRBD2 | TRBJ2-1 | TRBV30 | .
CASSLAGNRYEQYF | TGTGCCAGCTCCCTAGCGGGAAATAGGTACGAGCAGTACTTC | TRBD2 | TRBJ2-7 | TRBV2 | .
CASSFNTRGEAFF | TGTGCCAGCAGCTTTAACACCAGGGGTGAAGCTTTCTTT | . | TRBJ1-1 | TRBV11-3 | .
CAWSALRNGEQFF | TGTGCCTGGAGTGCCCTAAGGAATGGTGAGCAGTTCTTC | . | TRBJ2-1 | TRBV30 | .
CASRAGSFGANVLTF | TGCGCCAGCAGGGCCGGTAGCTTTGGGGCCAACGTCCTGACTTTC | . | TRBJ2-6 | TRBV5-1 | .
CASSRVWGTTYGYTF | TGCGCCAGCAGCCGAGTTTGGGGAACGACCTATGGCTACACCTTC | . | TRBJ1-2 | TRBV4-1 | .
CSVAPVATNEKLFF | TGCAGCGTTGCCCCGGTTGCAACTAATGAAAAACTGTTTTTT | . | TRBJ1-4 | TRBV29-1 | .
CASSSAPGHYTGELFF | TGCGCCAGCAGCTCGGCGCCGGGACATTACACCGGGGAGCTGTTTTTT | . | TRBJ2-2 | TRBV5-1 | .
CSVLRGDGEAFF | TGCAGCGTTCTTCGCGGAGACGGTGAAGCTTTCTTT | . | TRBJ1-1 | TRBV29-1 | .
CASSQPGRINEKLFF | TGCGCCAGCAGCCAACCGGGACGGATAAATGAAAAACTGTTTTTT | . | TRBJ1-4 | TRBV4-1 | .
CASSWGSTSRTDTQYF | TGTGCCAGCTCCTGGGGGAGCACCTCCCGCACAGATACGCAGTATTTT | . | TRBJ2-3 | TRBV2 | few